These T cell receptor beta chains were read from a single sample in a study of blood T cell repertoires in COVID-19. Assay used: immunoSEQ multiplex PCR; TCRdb lists only in-frame clones, some missing. The sample lists about 260,000 clones, about 87% occurring once. Sequencing was performed on peripheral blood. All receptors derive from a woman between 35 and 50 years old who had recovered from COVID-19. The CDR3 runs from the conserved cysteine through the conserved F or W. A D gene is named only where the DNA matches it firmly. A clone size is listed for some rows: how often the clone was seen (once, few, many), or a class if it is expanded.

V gene: TRBV6-1; clone size: .; D gene: TRBD1; J gene: TRBJ2-7; CDR3 length: 17; CDR3 DNA: TGTGCCAGCAGTGTGGGCAGGGGGCTTTCCTTCTCCTACGAGCAGTACTTC; CDR3 protein: CASSVGRGLSFSYEQYF
V gene: TRBV11-2; clone size: .; D gene: .; J gene: TRBJ1-2; CDR3 length: 13; CDR3 DNA: TGTGCCAGCAGCTTAGGTGAGAGCTATGGCTACACCTTC; CDR3 protein: CASSLGESYGYTF
V gene: TRBV19; clone size: .; D gene: TRBD1; J gene: TRBJ1-5; CDR3 length: 14; CDR3 DNA: TGTGCCAGTAGTATCAGGGGGAGTTACCAGCCCCAGCATTTT; CDR3 protein: CASSIRGSYQPQHF
V gene: TRBV10-3; clone size: .; D gene: TRBD1; J gene: TRBJ1-3; CDR3 length: 16; CDR3 DNA: TGTGCCATCAGTGAGTGGGACAGGGCTGCTGGAAACACCATATATTTT; CDR3 protein: CAISEWDRAAGNTIYF
V gene: TRBV11-2; clone size: .; D gene: .; J gene: TRBJ1-5; CDR3 length: 13; CDR3 DNA: TGTGCCAGCAGCTTAGTCTATAATCAGCCCCAGCATTTT; CDR3 protein: CASSLVYNQPQHF
V gene: TRBV5-6; clone size: .; D gene: TRBD1; J gene: TRBJ2-5; CDR3 length: 14; CDR3 DNA: TGTGCCAGCAGCGCCACAGGGGCCCAAGAGACCCAGTACTTC; CDR3 protein: CASSATGAQETQYF
V gene: TRBV6-5; clone size: .; D gene: TRBD1; J gene: TRBJ1-1; CDR3 length: 13; CDR3 DNA: TGTGCCAGCCGGAACAGGGGGAAGGCTGAAGCTTTCTTT; CDR3 protein: CASRNRGKAEAFF
V gene: TRBV29-1; clone size: .; D gene: TRBD1; J gene: TRBJ1-2; CDR3 length: 12; CDR3 DNA: TGCAGCGTGGGAGACAGGGAGAACGGCTACACCTTC; CDR3 protein: CSVGDRENGYTF
V gene: TRBV2; clone size: few; D gene: .; J gene: TRBJ1-1; CDR3 length: 12; CDR3 DNA: TGTGCCAGCACCAAAAAGGGAGTAGAAGCTTTCTTT; CDR3 protein: CASTKKGVEAFF
V gene: TRBV19; clone size: .; D gene: TRBD1; J gene: TRBJ1-6; CDR3 length: 14; CDR3 DNA: TGTGCCAGTAAGGGGAGACAGGGGAATTCACCCCTCCACTTT; CDR3 protein: CASKGRQGNSPLHF
V gene: TRBV20-1; clone size: .; D gene: .; J gene: TRBJ2-7; CDR3 length: 12; CDR3 DNA: TGCAGTGCTAGTCCAGGGGCCTACGAGCAGTACTTC; CDR3 protein: CSASPGAYEQYF
V gene: TRBV7-6; clone size: .; D gene: TRBD1; J gene: TRBJ1-4; CDR3 length: 15; CDR3 DNA: TGTGCCAGCAGCTTTATGGGACAGGGAGGGGAAAAACTGTTTTTT; CDR3 protein: CASSFMGQGGEKLFF